The 15 T cell receptor beta chains below come from one sample, sequenced in a study of T cells in Graves' hyperthyroidism and ophthalmopathy. RNA transcripts were the template for amplifying TCR beta CDR3 regions. HTBI primers were used for first-round RT-PCR of the TCR CDR3. One entry per CDR3 protein, called by TCRdb with MiXCR from the multiplex PCR reads. The sample lists some 440,000 distinct CDR3 sequences; about a sixth were seen once. Material: blood. These receptors came from a woman aged 18-29 years with Graves' hyperthyroidism.

The rearrangement uses TRBV5-1 and TRBJ2-5; 8 bases align to TRBD1. Germline lookup yields CDR1 SGHRS and CDR2 YFSETQ. V dropped 6 bases and J dropped 2; count of bases not matched to a gene: 6. The CDR3 covers 14 residues. The CDR3 region has the DNA TGCGCCAGCACCGGGACAGGCGGGCAAGAGACCCAGTACTTC. Protein: CASTGTGGQETQYF.

Many counts were recorded for this clonotype. This rearrangement joins TRBV7-9 to TRBJ2-3; D may be TRBD2 (5 bases). CDR1 is SEHNR, CDR2 FQNEAQ, per germline (reference sequence). This CDR3 is 14 amino acids long. V was cut by 3 bases and J by 1 base, with 8 bases left in between. The CDR3 is CASSFGSGTDTQYF. In DNA form, the CDR3 reads TGTGCCAGCAGCTTTGGTAGCGGCACAGATACGCAGTATTTT.

This clonotype was observed a few times. The genes are TRBV4-1 and TRBJ1-5, with D possibly being TRBD1 (6 bases). The CDR3 contains 14 residues. Trimming shortened V by 4 bases and J by 4 bases, and 11 bases separated the two germline ends. The germline gives CDR1 MGHRA, CDR2 YSYEKL. The CDR3 loop reads CASSPLQGNQPQHF. DNA of the CDR3: TGCGCCAGCAGCCCTTTGCAGGGGAATCAGCCCCAGCATTTT.

There are many counts of this clonotype. The genes are TRBV11-2 and TRBJ1-5, with a tentative D call TRBD1 (5 bases). V lost 5 bases to trimming and J lost 3 bases, with 8 bases between them. Germline assignment: CDR1 SGHAT and CDR2 FQNNGV. CDR3 size: 13 residues. The CDR3 is CASSLTDNQPQHF. The CDR3 DNA sequence: TGTGCCAGCAGCCTGACAGACAATCAGCCCCAGCATTTT. The full variable domain, completed using reference TRBV11-2 and TRBJ1-5, is EAGVAQSPRYKIIEKRQSVAFWCNPISGHATLYWYQQILGQGPKLLIQFQNNGVVDDSQLPKDRFSAERLKGVDSTLKIQPAKLEDSAVYLCASSLTDNQPQHFGDGTRLSIL.

This clonotype was seen at least ten times. The J gene is TRBJ2-1, the V gene TRBV6-1; 12 nucleotides agree with TRBD1. Looked up from germline, CDR1 is MNHNS and CDR2 is SASEGT. The CDR3 contains 15 residues. The trim removed 5 bases at V and 4 bases at J, leaving 3 bases unmatched. The CDR3 here is CASSTGQGAYNEQFF. DNA of the CDR3: TGTGCCAGCAGTACGGGACAGGGGGCGTACAATGAGCAGTTCTTC.

This clonotype was counted many times. This sequence joins TRBV6-1 and TRBJ1-2, with TRBD1 matching over 10 bases. CDR1 MNHNS and CDR2 SASEGT come from the germline V gene. J gave up 2 bases and V 5 bases, and 5 bases lay outside the gene matches. The CDR3 runs to 15 residues. This CDR3 reads CASSQPGQGNYGYTF. CDR3 in DNA: TGTGCCAGCAGTCAGCCGGGACAGGGGAACTATGGCTACACCTTC.

Many counts were recorded for this clonotype. The chain joins TRBV5-5 to TRBJ1-1; D possibly corresponds to TRBD1 (5 bases). The V end was cut by 1 base, the J end by 2 bases, with 9 bases between. From germline, CDR1 is SGHKS and CDR2 YYEKEE (reference sequence). This CDR3 is 14 amino acids long. CDR3 nucleotides: TGTGCCAGCAGCTTGTTAGGGGCAAACACTGAAGCTTTCTTT. It specifies CASSLLGANTEAFF.

At least ten counts were recorded for this clonotype. The gene calls are TRBV11-2 and TRBJ2-1; perhaps TRBD2 as D (5 bases). CDR1 is SGHAT, CDR2 FQNNGV, per germline. The CDR3 extends over 16 amino acids. The germline V and J ends were trimmed by 3 bases and 1 base, with 13 bases remaining between them. Here the CDR3 DNA reads TGTGCCAGCAGCTTCTCCTCTCTAGCATCCTACAATGAGCAGTTCTTC. Its protein is CASSFSSLASYNEQFF. Full variable domain (remainder filled in from reference TRBV11-2 and TRBJ2-1): EAGVAQSPRYKIIEKRQSVAFWCNPISGHATLYWYQQILGQGPKLLIQFQNNGVVDDSQLPKDRFSAERLKGVDSTLKIQPAKLEDSAVYLCASSFSSLASYNEQFFGPGTRLTVL.

In regard to this clonotype: As the CDR3 is not closed by the conserved phenylalanine or tryptophan, this likely results from a read error. J is TRBJ2-7 and V is TRBV4-1; 7 bases line up with TRBD1. The V gene's germline CDR1 is MGHRA and CDR2 YSYEKL. V lost 4 bases and J lost 2; bases outside the gene matches: 5. This CDR3 is 14 amino acids long. The CDR3: CASSPTGRPYEQYL. The CDR3 DNA reads as TGCGCCAGCAGCCCGACAGGGCGGCCCTACGAGCAGTACCTC.

CDR3 coding DNA: TGTGCCAGCAGCACCGGGACAGGGGGCTTCTACGAGCAGTACTTC. It encodes CASSTGTGGFYEQYF. The chain joins TRBV2 to TRBJ2-7, with TRBD1 matching over 12 bases. The CDR3 is 15 amino acids. V dropped 6 bases and J dropped 3; count of bases not matched to a gene: 6. CDR1 and CDR2 from the germline V gene are SNHLY and FYNNEI. The entire variable domain, with the rest obtained from reference TRBV2 and TRBJ2-7, is as follows: EPEVTQTPSHQVTQMGQEVILRCVPISNHLYFYWYRQILGQKVEFLVSFYNNEISEKSEIFDDQFSVERPDGSNFTLKIRSTKLEDSAMYFCASSTGTGGFYEQYFGPGTRLTVT.

The chain's CDR3 is CASSRDRRENEQYF. In nucleotides, the CDR3 is TGTGCCAGCAGTAGGGACAGGCGAGAAAACGAGCAGTACTTC. The V gene is TRBV28, the J gene TRBJ2-7, with 8 bases lining up with TRBD1. Per germline, CDR1 MDHEN and CDR2 SYDVKM. The CDR3 is made up of 14 amino acids. V was clipped by 5 bases and J by 5 bases; unmatched bases: 8.

This clonotype has at least ten counts. The J gene is TRBJ2-1, the V gene TRBV20-1, with 9 bases lining up with TRBD1. The ends lost 6 bases at V and 3 bases at J; junction bases unmatched: 6. CDR3 length: 14 amino acids. CDR1 DFQATT and CDR2 SNEGSKA come from the germline V gene (reference sequence). DNA of the CDR3: TGCAGTGCCAGTGGGACAGGGTTCTACAATGAGCAGTTCTTC. Translating gives CSASGTGFYNEQFF.

A remark on this clonotype: The junction departs from germline at one end; a sequencing error may be responsible. The chain carries TRBV4-2 and TRBJ1-3; possible D gene TRBD1, 6 bases. CDR1 and CDR2 from the germline V gene are LGHNA and YNFKEQ. This CDR3 spans 16 amino acids. Written as DNA, the CDR3 is TGTGCCAGCAGCCAAGATTCGGGGGCGGACGGAAACACCATGTATTTT. It encodes CASSQDSGADGNTMYF.

This clonotype was found many times. The genes are TRBV20-1 and TRBJ2-7, with D possibly matching TRBD1 (6 bases). Trimming left V 6 bases short and J 0 bases short, with 18 bases between. The CDR3 has 15 residues. The germline gives CDR1 DFQATT, CDR2 SNEGSKA (reference sequence). The CDR3 DNA sequence: TGCAGTGCCTCATGGCCAGGGGACCTCTCCTACGAGCAGTACTTC. Translation: CSASWPGDLSYEQYF.

For this clonotype: A read error is possible here, since a much larger clone lies one base away. The chain links TRBV7-9 to TRBJ2-5; TRBD2 aligns across 7 bases. V dropped 5 bases and J dropped 3; count of bases not matched to a gene: 9. The CDR3 length is 15 residues. The germline V gene encodes CDR1 SEHNR and CDR2 FQNEAQ (reference sequence). CDR3 in DNA: TGTGCCAGCAGCCGCCGTAGGACTAGAGAAGAGACCCAGTACTTC. This gives the protein CASSRRRTREETQYF. Together with reference TRBV7-9 and TRBJ2-5, the CDR3 gives the full variable domain: DTGVSQNPRHKITKRGQNVTFRCDPISEHNRLYWYRQTLGQGPEFLTYFQNEAQLEKSRLLSDRFSAERPKGSFSTLEIQRTEQGDSAMYLCASSRRRTREETQYFGPGTRLLVL.